The 10 T cell receptor beta chains given below trace back to one sample, sequenced in a study of blood T cell repertoires in COVID-19. Profiling relied on immunoSEQ multiplex PCR, and the TCRdb table lists in-frame clones only, not all of them. The sample lists 130,000 to 150,000 clones; roughly nine tenths were seen once. Sequencing was performed on peripheral blood. These receptors came from a woman aged 55-70 years with active COVID-19.

The rearrangement uses TRBV15 and TRBJ1-2; maybe TRBD1 (6 bases). The ends were cut back, 1 base at V and 6 bases at J, with 15 bases in the middle. Germline CDR1 is LNHNV and CDR2 is YYDKDF (reference sequence). This CDR3 is 15 amino acids long. This CDR3 reads CATSRAPGTKDGYTF. CDR3 in DNA: TGTGCCACCAGCAGAGCGCCAGGGACAAAGGATGGCTACACCTTC.

V gene TRBV24-1 combines with J gene TRBJ2-7; the match to TRBD1 covers 9 bases. The germline CDR1 and CDR2 sequences are KGHDR and SFDVKD. The ends lost 4 bases at V and 3 bases at J; junction bases unmatched: 6. The CDR3 totals 15 residues. This CDR3 reads CATSELRDRVYEQYF. The CDR3 nucleotides read TGTGCCACCAGTGAACTCCGGGACAGGGTCTACGAGCAGTACTTC.

This sequence joins TRBV9 and TRBJ2-2; D perhaps matches TRBD1 (5 bases). Germline CDR1 is SGDLS and CDR2 is YYNGEE. This CDR3 is built from 16 residues. V lost 0 bases and J 0 bases, leaving 9 bases between the germline ends. CDR3 sequence (DNA): TGTGCCAGCAGCGTAGGTGGACATTCGAACACCGGGGAGCTGTTTTTT. It specifies CASSVGGHSNTGELFF.

This chain joins TRBV6-5 and TRBJ2-7; TRBD2 aligns across 13 bases. The junction had 7 bases not matched to a gene; V was cut back by 6 bases and J by 8 bases. Per germline, CDR1 MNHEY and CDR2 SVGAGI. This CDR3 contains 14 residues. DNA of the CDR3: TGTGCCAGCAGGGCTACTAGCGGGAGGGCGAAGCAGTACTTC. This codes for CASRATSGRAKQYF.

The chain uses TRBV30 and TRBJ2-1, with 10 positions matching TRBD1. The CDR3 covers 15 residues. Germline lookup yields CDR1 GTSNPN and CDR2 SVGIG (reference sequence). Germline trimming cut 0 bases from V and 6 bases from J; bases unmatched to any gene: 5. CDR3 in DNA: TGTGCCTGGAGTGTACCCGGGACAGGGGCCAATGAGCAGTTCTTC. This translates into CAWSVPGTGANEQFF.

The table lists this clone with a count of one. This chain links TRBV19 with TRBJ2-2; weak D call: TRBD2 (6 bases). Germline assignment: CDR1 LNHDA and CDR2 SQIVND (reference sequence). This CDR3 is built from 14 residues. V was clipped by 5 bases and J by 2 bases, with 9 bases between them. The CDR3 nucleotides are TGTGCCAGTAGTTTGCGGGGAAACACCGGGGAGCTGTTTTTT. Amino acid sequence: CASSLRGNTGELFF.

This rearrangement joins TRBV28 to TRBJ2-7, with 13 positions matching TRBD2. Trimming took 6 bases from V and 3 from J; bases not matched to a gene: 8. The CDR3 totals 16 residues. CDR1 and CDR2 (germline): MDHEN, SYDVKM. The CDR3 region is CASRAWTSGSHYEQYF. The CDR3 DNA reads TGTGCCAGCAGAGCTTGGACTAGCGGGAGCCACTACGAGCAGTACTTC.

This rearrangement joins TRBV4-1 to TRBJ2-7; TRBD2 matches at 7 bases. Germline V gives CDR1 MGHRA, CDR2 YSYEKL. Unmatched junction bases numbered 6, after V lost 4 bases and J lost 0 bases. The length of the CDR3 is 15 residues. The CDR3 DNA reads TGCGCCAGCAGCCTCGGACTAGTGGGCTCCTACGAGCAGTACTTC. Translated: CASSLGLVGSYEQYF.

The chain uses TRBV2 and TRBJ1-6; TRBD1 aligns across 8 bases. Losses at the gene ends were 5 bases for V and 7 bases for J; bases not matched to a gene: 7. Per germline, CDR1 SNHLY and CDR2 FYNNEI. The CDR3 runs to 15 residues. CDR3 protein: CASSRDRPPNSPLHF. CDR3 coding DNA: TGTGCCAGCAGTCGGGACAGGCCGCCAAATTCACCCCTCCACTTT.

The genes are TRBV30 and TRBJ2-1, with D perhaps TRBD2 (5 bases). CDR3 length: 13 residues. Trimming shortened V by 2 bases and J by 8 bases, and 13 bases separated the two germline ends. Germline CDR1 and CDR2: GTSNPN and SVGIG (reference sequence). The CDR3 DNA sequence: TGTGCCTGGAGTCGGGGAATAGTCCATGAGCAGTTCTTC. Residues: CAWSRGIVHEQFF. The full variable domain, its missing parts supplied by reference TRBV30 and TRBJ2-1, is SQTIHQWPATLVQPVGSPLSLECTVEGTSNPNLYWYRQAAGRGLQLLFYSVGIGQISSEVPQNLSASRPQDRQFILSSKKLLLSDSGFYLCAWSRGIVHEQFFGPGTRLTVL.